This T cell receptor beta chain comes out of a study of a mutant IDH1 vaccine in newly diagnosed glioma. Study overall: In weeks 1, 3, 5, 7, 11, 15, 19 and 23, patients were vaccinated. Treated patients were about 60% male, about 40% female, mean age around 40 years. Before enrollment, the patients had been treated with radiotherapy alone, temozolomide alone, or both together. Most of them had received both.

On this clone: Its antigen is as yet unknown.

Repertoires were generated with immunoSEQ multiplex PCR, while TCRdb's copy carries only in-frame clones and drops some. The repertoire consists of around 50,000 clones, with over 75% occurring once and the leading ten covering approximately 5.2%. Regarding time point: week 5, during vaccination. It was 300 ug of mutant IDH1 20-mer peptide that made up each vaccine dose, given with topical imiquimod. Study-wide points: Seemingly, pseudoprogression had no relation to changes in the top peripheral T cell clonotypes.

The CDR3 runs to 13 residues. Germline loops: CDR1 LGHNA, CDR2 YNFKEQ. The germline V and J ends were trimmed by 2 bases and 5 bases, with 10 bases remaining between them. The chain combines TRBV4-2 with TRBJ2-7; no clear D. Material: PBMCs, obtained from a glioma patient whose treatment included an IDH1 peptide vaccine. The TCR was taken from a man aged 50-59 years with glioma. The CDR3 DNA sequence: TGTGCCAGCAGCCAACCCGATCGGGACGAGCAGTACTTC. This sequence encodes CASSQPDRDEQYF.